The 26 T cell receptor beta chains reported below all come from one sample, sequenced in a study of shared clonotypes between healthy human individuals. Naive CD8 cells lacked CD45RO, underwent positive selection for CCR7 and left out terminally differentiated effector memory CD45RA+ cells. The protocol was immunoSEQ multiplex PCR, while the TCRdb copy is restricted to in-frame clones and leaves out a portion. The sample has millions of clones, approximately 94% seen once. Sequencing input: naive CD8+ T cells sorted from blood. These receptors all come from a man aged 18-30 years in good health.

Regarding this clone: In the same sample, other DNA sequences code for this CDR3. The chain carries TRBV9 and TRBJ2-7, with 7 bases fitting TRBD2. This CDR3 spans 13 amino acids. V dropped 0 bases and J dropped 5; count of bases not matched to a gene: 2. Germline-derived CDR1 and CDR2 are SGDLS and YYNGEE. CDR3 sequence reads: CASSVGLANEQYF. CDR3 coding DNA: TGTGCCAGCAGCGTAGGACTAGCCAACGAGCAGTACTTC.

This chain links TRBV2 with TRBJ2-3, with 10 nucleotides matching TRBD2. Trimming took 5 bases from V and 1 from J; bases not matched to a gene: 9. CDR1 SNHLY and CDR2 FYNNEI come from the germline V gene. There are 17 residues in the CDR3. CDR3 coding DNA: TGTGCCAGCAGTCTTCCTAGCGGGAGACTGGGCACAGATACGCAGTATTTT. It encodes CASSLPSGRLGTDTQYF.

V usage is TRBV5-1 and J usage is TRBJ1-2; D perhaps matches TRBD1 (6 bases). Germline values: CDR1 SGHRS, CDR2 YFSETQ. Trimming pared 0 bases from V and 4 bases from J, leaving 10 bases between. This CDR3 is built from 14 residues. The CDR3 reads CASSLEGHLYGYTF. The CDR3 bases are TGCGCCAGCAGCTTGGAGGGACACCTCTATGGCTACACCTTC.

Turning to this clone: The same CDR3 arises from other DNA sequences in this sample as well. The chain couples TRBV4-1 to TRBJ2-2, with D maybe TRBD1 (5 bases). V lost 3 bases, J lost 5 bases, and 7 bases lay in between. The CDR3 runs 13 residues. Germline lookup yields CDR1 MGHRA and CDR2 YSYEKL. CDR3 nucleotides: TGCGCCAGCAGCCAGGGGCCAACCGGGGAGCTGTTTTTT. The encoded protein is CASSQGPTGELFF.

V is TRBV27 and J is TRBJ2-7, with 7 bases identical to TRBD1. In germline, CDR1 is MNHEY, CDR2 SMNVEV (reference sequence). The CDR3 is made up of 13 amino acids. With V trimmed by 5 bases and J by 7 bases, 8 bases remained unmatched. The CDR3 DNA reads TGTGCCAGCAGTGTAACAGGGGATGGGGAGCAGTACTTC. Translating it yields CASSVTGDGEQYF.

The rearrangement joins TRBV9 to TRBJ2-3, with TRBD2 matching 10 bases. Trimming removed 0 bases from V and 2 bases from J; junction bases left unmatched: 6. CDR1 SGDLS and CDR2 YYNGEE come from the germline V gene. There are 17 residues in the CDR3. The CDR3 region has the DNA TGTGCCAGCAGCGTAGACGGACTAGCGGACAACACAGATACGCAGTATTTT. Protein sequence: CASSVDGLADNTDTQYF.

This chain uses TRBV6-5 with TRBJ2-1, with 7 bases that match TRBD2. V dropped 0 bases and J dropped 6; count of bases not matched to a gene: 5. In germline, CDR1 is MNHEY, CDR2 SVGAGI. The CDR3 is 15 amino acids. In DNA form, the CDR3 reads TGTGCCAGCAGTTACTCTGGGGGGGGGTTCAATGAGCAGTTCTTC. It encodes CASSYSGGGFNEQFF.

The chain couples TRBV9 to TRBJ2-3; either TRBD1 or TRBD2 may supply D (5 bases each). Trimming removed 3 bases from V and 4 bases from J, with 9 bases in between. The CDR3 is 13 residues long. CDR1 and CDR2 from the germline V gene are SGDLS and YYNGEE. CDR3 bases: TGTGCCAGCAGCGGGGGGTTTGCAGATACGCAGTATTTT. Protein product: CASSGGFADTQYF.

The J gene is TRBJ2-7, the V gene TRBV4-3, with 7 nucleotides matching TRBD1. The CDR3 contains 15 residues. Germline V gives CDR1 LGHNA, CDR2 YSLEER. With 4 bases clipped from V and 4 bases from J, the junction kept 10 bases outside the gene matches. The CDR3 DNA sequence: TGCGCCAGCAGCCTTATCTCCGGGACAGAGTACGAGCAGTACTTC. Its translation: CASSLISGTEYEQYF.

The chain recombines TRBV7-8 with TRBJ2-7, with D possibly TRBD1 on 6 matching bases. In germline, CDR1 is SGHVS, CDR2 FQNEAQ. Between the trimmed V and J ends, which lost 3 bases and 5 bases, there was a span of 20 bases. The CDR3 extends over 16 amino acids. The CDR3 DNA sequence: TGTGCCAGCAGCTTTCTCACCGGGACAAAGGTCGACGAGCAGTACTTC. Translation gives CASSFLTGTKVDEQYF.

V usage is TRBV27 and J usage is TRBJ2-7, with TRBD1 identical over 7 bases. This CDR3 has 15 residues. The V gene's germline CDR1 is MNHEY and CDR2 SMNVEV (reference sequence). V shed 7 bases, J shed 2 bases, and the junction held 11 bases outside the gene matches. The CDR3 reads CASTQAGGKTYEQYF. The CDR3 DNA is TGTGCCAGCACCCAAGCAGGGGGAAAGACCTACGAGCAGTACTTC.

V gene TRBV7-6 combines with J gene TRBJ2-1; 12 bases are a match to TRBD2. J gave up 12 bases and V 5 bases, and 5 bases lay outside the gene matches. Germline lookup yields CDR1 SGHVS and CDR2 FNYEAQ. The length of the CDR3 is 13 residues. CDR3 protein: CASSDPGLAGQFF. In DNA form, the CDR3 reads TGTGCCAGCAGCGACCCGGGACTAGCGGGGCAGTTCTTC.

The rearrangement links TRBV11-2 to TRBJ2-1, with 8 nucleotides matching TRBD2. This CDR3 has 16 amino acids. CDR1 is SGHAT and CDR2 is FQNNGV in the germline V gene. The V segment lost 4 bases and the J segment 7 bases; nucleotides outside the gene matches: 12. Written as DNA, the CDR3 is TGTGCCAGCAGCTCGACCCCTGACGGGAGGGGAAATGAGCAGTTCTTC. It specifies CASSSTPDGRGNEQFF.

This clone was seen only once. V is TRBV6-5 and J is TRBJ2-7; tentative D call: TRBD1 (5 bases). Germline V gene sequence: CDR1 MNHEY, CDR2 SVGAGI. With 3 bases removed from V and 4 bases from J, the gap between germline ends came to 19 bases. The CDR3 consists of 16 residues. The CDR3 loop is CASSYTQGSSTYEQYF. The CDR3 nucleotides read TGTGCCAGCAGTTATACCCAGGGATCCTCAACGTACGAGCAGTACTTC.

The V gene is TRBV19, the J gene TRBJ2-1, with D tentatively TRBD1 or TRBD2 (5 bases each). The germline V gene has CDR1 LNHDA and CDR2 SQIVND (reference sequence). Trimming took off 3 bases at V and 5 bases at J, with 14 bases between the two ends. CDR3 length: 15 amino acids. This CDR3 reads CASSIGAGKHNEQFF. CDR3 bases: TGTGCCAGTAGTATTGGGGCCGGGAAACACAATGAGCAGTTCTTC.

The chain carries TRBV6-5 and TRBJ2-4; D is possibly TRBD1 (5 bases). Germline loops: CDR1 MNHEY, CDR2 SVGAGI. The CDR3 runs to 15 residues. The V and J ends lost 6 bases and 0 bases respectively, with 12 bases between them. The CDR3 loop reads CASSPGQLAKNIQYF. The CDR3 bases are TGTGCCAGCAGCCCCGGACAACTAGCCAAAAACATTCAGTACTTC.

CDR3 coding DNA: TGTGCCAGCAGTTACTCGGGAGGTGGCTCTGGAAACACCATATATTTT. This translates into CASSYSGGGSGNTIYF. The chain uses TRBV6-5 and TRBJ1-3; the D is unclear. Germline V CDR1 and CDR2: MNHEY, SVGAGI. V lost 0 bases and J lost 0, with 9 bases in between. The CDR3 is made up of 16 amino acids.

As to this clone: At one end the junction does not follow the germline gene, possibly because of a read error. The CDR3 DNA follows: TGTGCCAGCAGCTTCGGGGAGACGGGGGGCCTGACAGGGCTTAACTTC. Protein sequence: CASSFGETGGLTGLNF. The rearrangement links TRBV5-6 to TRBJ1-2; 7 nucleotides match TRBD1. The CDR3 covers 16 residues. CDR1 is SGHDT, CDR2 YYEEEE, per germline.

This chain's CDR3 is CASSPRTGRPAYEQYF. The CDR3 nucleotides read TGTGCCAGCAGTCCGAGGACAGGGAGGCCCGCCTACGAGCAGTACTTC. V gene TRBV28 combines with J gene TRBJ2-7; TRBD1 aligns across 8 bases. Trimming at V came to 5 bases and at J to 2 bases, leaving 11 bases not matched to a gene. CDR1 and CDR2 from the germline V gene are MDHEN and SYDVKM. CDR3 length: 16 residues.

The chain has TRBV5-1 and TRBJ1-1; 8 bases are a match to TRBD1. The CDR3 has 15 amino acids. V gave up 2 bases and J gave up 1 base; unmatched junction bases: 4. Germline CDR1 reads SGHRS; CDR2 reads YFSETQ. In DNA, the CDR3 is TGCGCCAGCAGCTTCAGGGGGCTAGGGAACACTGAAGCTTTCTTT. Protein product: CASSFRGLGNTEAFF.

A single count supports this clone. The chain uses TRBV11-3 and TRBJ2-2, with 8 bases matching TRBD1. V trimming: 0 bases; J trimming: 0 bases; junction bases outside the gene matches: 3. The CDR3 is 17 amino acids. Per germline, CDR1 SGHNT and CDR2 YENEEA. The CDR3 DNA sequence: TGTGCCAGCAGCTTAGATCGGGACAGGTCGAACACCGGGGAGCTGTTTTTT. It codes for CASSLDRDRSNTGELFF.

This chain links TRBV7-2 with TRBJ2-3, with TRBD2 identical over 8 bases. The CDR3 sequence is 13 residues long. Germline trimming cut 1 base from V and 8 bases from J; bases unmatched to any gene: 2. Germline V gene lookup returns CDR1 SGHTA and CDR2 FQGNSA. CDR3 bases: TGTGCCAGCAGCTTAGGTCTAGCGGGTACGCAGTATTTT. This gives the protein CASSLGLAGTQYF. Using reference TRBV7-2 and TRBJ2-3 for the parts outside the CDR3, the full variable domain is GAGVSQSPSNKVTEKGKDVELRCDPISGHTALYWYRQSLGQGLEFLIYFQGNSAPDKSGLPSDRFSAERTGGSVSTLTIQRTQQEDSAVYLCASSLGLAGTQYFGPGTRLTVL.

The rearrangement joins TRBV6-6 to TRBJ2-7; D might be TRBD2 (5 bases). The germline gives CDR1 MNHNY, CDR2 SVGAGI (reference sequence). The CDR3 sequence is 15 residues long. The ends were cut back, 7 bases at V and 0 bases at J, with 16 bases in the middle. The chain's CDR3 is CASTPGLSVSYEQYF. The CDR3 nucleotides are TGTGCCAGCACTCCCGGACTTTCTGTCTCCTACGAGCAGTACTTC.

V and J are TRBV29-1 and TRBJ2-1; TRBD2 matches 13 bases. The CDR3 extends over 16 amino acids. CDR1 is SQVTM, CDR2 ANQGSEA, per germline. Losses at the gene ends were 4 bases for V and 4 bases for J; bases not matched to a gene: 7. CDR3 coding DNA: TGCAGCGTTGCGGGACTAGCGGGAAGACAATACAATGAGCAGTTCTTC. It yields the protein CSVAGLAGRQYNEQFF.

V is TRBV5-1 and J is TRBJ2-2; perhaps D is TRBD1 or TRBD2 (5 bases each). The V end lost 5 bases, the J end lost 3 bases, and 17 bases lay between the germline ends. The V gene's germline CDR1 is SGHRS and CDR2 YFSETQ. CDR3 size: 16 residues. The CDR3 DNA reads TGCGCCAGCAGTAGCCCCGGGACGGAACACACCGGGGAGCTGTTTTTT. This encodes CASSSPGTEHTGELFF. The whole variable domain, filled in from reference TRBV5-1 and TRBJ2-2, reads KAGVTQTPRYLIKTRGQQVTLSCSPISGHRSVSWYQQTPGQGLQFLFEYFSETQRNKGNFPGRFSGRQFSNSRSEMNVSTLELGDSALYLCASSSPGTEHTGELFFGEGSRLTVL.

The chain combines TRBV27 with TRBJ2-7; the D gene is possibly TRBD2 (5 bases). This CDR3 spans 13 amino acids. The germline V and J ends were trimmed by 2 bases and 6 bases, with 11 bases remaining between them. Germline V gives CDR1 MNHEY, CDR2 SMNVEV (reference sequence). CDR3 DNA: TGTGCCAGCAGTTTAGTGAGGGATTCCGAGCAGTACTTC. It encodes CASSLVRDSEQYF.